The source of this T cell receptor (beta chain) is a study of shared clonotypes between healthy human individuals. Donors were healthy HIV-negative adults without recently reported acute infections or vaccinations. For each subset, genomic DNA was distributed in equal portions over several immunoSEQ plates. The data were produced by immunoSEQ multiplex PCR, yet TCRdb's version contains in-frame clones alone and is incomplete. The table has hundreds of thousands of clones, around 97% seen once; the top ten hold 0.055% to 0.07%. Germline values: CDR1 SGHRS, CDR2 YFSETQ. This CDR3 contains 15 residues. Losses at the gene ends were 5 bases for V and 2 bases for J; bases not matched to a gene: 9.

The TCR originated in a woman aged 30 to 39 in good health. The chain employs TRBV5-1 and TRBJ2-7, with TRBD2 matching over 8 bases. The sequencing input was naive CD4+ T cells sorted from blood. Specified subset: CD45RA+ positively selected. This CDR3 reads CASSTTAGGTYEQYF. CDR3 coding DNA: TGCGCCAGCAGTACCACTGCGGGAGGCACCTACGAGCAGTACTTC.